Each of the 10 T cell receptor beta chains below was sequenced from the same sample in a study of T-cell reconstitution after alpha-beta-depleted transplantation in children. Unique molecular identifiers were incorporated into the prepared TCRbeta library. In TCRdb, the PCR reads were re-called with MiXCR into one record per CDR3 protein. The table lists about 200,000 distinct CDR3 sequences, about 14% of them singletons. Sequencing used PBMCs from the stem cell graft donor, obtained from the stem cell graft. These receptors originate from a human donor who donated a stem cell graft to a child with acute lymphoblastic leukemia.

V usage is TRBV7-2 and J usage is TRBJ2-5, with 7 bases lining up with TRBD1. V gave up 5 bases and J gave up 3 bases; unmatched junction bases: 6. Germline V gene sequence: CDR1 SGHTA, CDR2 FQGNSA. This CDR3 has 14 amino acids. CDR3 DNA sequence: TGTGCCAGCAGCCCAAGGGACAGCGAAGAGACCCAGTACTTC. This codes for CASSPRDSEETQYF.

This chain joins TRBV6-1 and TRBJ1-1; D is ambiguous. Per germline, CDR1 MNHNS and CDR2 SASEGT. Trimming removed 5 bases at V and 0 bases at J, with 10 bases between. The CDR3 consists of 14 residues. This chain's CDR3 is CASSQGRMNTEAFF. CDR3 coding DNA: TGTGCCAGCAGTCAAGGACGCATGAACACTGAAGCTTTCTTT.

In its sample, this clonotype was seen many times. This chain connects TRBV28 to TRBJ1-1; D uncertain. Germline lookup yields CDR1 MDHEN and CDR2 SYDVKM. The CDR3 covers 14 residues. V was shortened by 5 bases and J by 0 bases, with 10 bases between the two germline ends. The DNA of the CDR3 is TGTGCCAGCAGTCGGGAGATCATGAACACTGAAGCTTTCTTT. Protein product: CASSREIMNTEAFF.

About this clonotype: The CDR3 does not close with the conserved phenylalanine or tryptophan, likely indicating a read error. The chain couples TRBV5-1 to TRBJ2-1; unclear D gene. This CDR3 has 15 amino acids. The V end lost 3 bases, the J end lost 0 bases, and 10 bases lay between the germline ends. Per the germline V gene, CDR1 is SGHRS and CDR2 is YFSETQ. The CDR3 DNA follows: TGCGCCAGCAGCTCCGCCATAAGCTCCTACAATGAGCAGTTCCTC. This gives the protein CASSSAISSYNEQFL.

This clonotype was recorded many times. This chain joins TRBV9 and TRBJ1-3; no firm D call. CDR3 size: 15 residues. V was trimmed by 3 bases and J by 2 bases, leaving 12 bases between them. The germline V gene encodes CDR1 SGDLS and CDR2 YYNGEE. DNA for the CDR3: TGTGCCAGCAGCGAGACAAGGGAACCTGGAAACACCATATATTTT. Its protein product is CASSETREPGNTIYF.

J is TRBJ2-1 and V is TRBV11-1; D possibly corresponds to TRBD2 (6 bases). This CDR3 spans 14 amino acids. The ends were cut back, 5 bases at V and 7 bases at J, with 15 bases in the middle. Per germline, CDR1 SGHAT and CDR2 FQDESV (reference sequence). DNA for the CDR3: TGTGCCAGCAGCGTTTCTAGCGTCCGGAATGAGCAGTTCTTC. Its protein product is CASSVSSVRNEQFF.

Regarding this clonotype: This may arise from a read error, as a much more abundant clone is one base away. This chain connects TRBV12-3 or TRBV12-4 to TRBJ2-1; D ambiguous. Trimming shortened V by 10 bases and J by 9 bases, and 19 bases separated the two germline ends. The CDR3 sequence is 13 residues long. Here the CDR3 reads CAISLLRTTEQFF. CDR3 nucleotides: TGTGCCATCAGCTTACTCAGGACCACTGAGCAGTTCTTC.

The table lists this clonotype with a few counts. Here the CDR3 reads CASSPLVRLSGANVLTF. In DNA, the CDR3 is TGTGCCAGCAGTCCCCTCGTACGGTTATCTGGGGCCAACGTCCTGACTTTC. This chain uses TRBV12-3 or TRBV12-4 with TRBJ2-6; no definite D call. The CDR3 runs to 17 residues. V lost 5 bases and J 1 base, leaving 15 bases between the germline ends.

This clonotype has more than one count but fewer than ten. This rearrangement joins TRBV12-3 or TRBV12-4 to TRBJ2-4; 7 nucleotides match TRBD1. The trim removed 6 bases at V and 5 bases at J, leaving 13 bases unmatched. This CDR3 region has 16 residues. CDR3 in amino acids: CASRPSTGTVENIQYF. CDR3 sequence (DNA): TGTGCCAGCAGGCCTTCGACCGGGACAGTTGAAAACATTCAGTACTTC.

The chain combines TRBV5-6 with TRBJ1-4; D is undetermined. CDR1 SGHDT and CDR2 YYEEEE come from the germline V gene. This CDR3 spans 13 amino acids. V was pared by 3 bases and J by 7 bases, with 10 bases between. The CDR3, as DNA: TGTGCCAGCAGCTCCGAGCGGGTTGAAAAACTGTTTTTT. Its protein is CASSSERVEKLFF.